Detailed here is one TCR beta chain. The antigen it recognizes is unknown. Base-call qualities are not available, and no considerably larger clone is one nucleotide away. This sample stems from a study of T cell responses to AZD1222 COVID-19 vaccine (dated by TCRdb to 2020 to 2023). For the wider study: AZD1222 recipients with second doses at about 4 weeks or about 12 weeks were pooled, because spike-specific TCR depth and breadth did not differ between schedules. Trial participants were enrolled into age subgroups of 18-55, 56-69 and 70-plus years, which contained about 150, 27 and 61 TCR-sequenced participants, respectively. A total of 230 to 250 trial participants underwent TCR sequencing, of whom more than 200 had received two doses of AZD1222 and some 25 had received two doses of the MenACWY control vaccine.

Including the terminal cysteine and phenylalanine, the CDR3 comprises 11 residues. The kept DNA is CDR3 alone, 33 bases in frame from the first base. Relative to germline, V is 0 bases shorter and J is 8 bases shorter, with 4 bases between their ends. Via the germline V gene, CDR1 is MGHDK and CDR2 SYGVNS. Overall results and qualifications from the work: The 56-69-year group was small, and its depth increase did not reach significance, likely because of low power. Most participants were white British and females outnumbered males, and the authors suggested that clonal diversity may have been underestimated. A significant rise in spike-specific TCR breadth and depth was observed after two AZD1222 doses relative to day 0 and relative to MenACWY recipients. Reportedly, almost half of the unique spike-specific TCRs recognized epitopes lying outside the regions that are mutated in the B.1.351 and B.1.1.7 variants. The vaccine-associated CD4 TCRs covered the entire spike protein, and the dominant responses fell in regions 160-218 and 743-854. Conclusions about previously exposed vaccinees are limited because only five to seven AZD1222 recipients were SARS-CoV-2 seropositive at baseline. Because no day 14 peak-response samples were available, repertoires were characterized only after the peak T cell response.

This specimen's time point label, interpreted: baseline before first vaccination. Samples from vaccinated people were obtained from the UK trials COV001 and COV002, which included a single-blind randomized controlled phase 2/3 trial of AZD1222 (ChAdOx1 nCoV-19) in healthy adults. For TCRbeta chain sequencing, PBMC samples from trial participants were taken at day 0 and at day 28 after the second dose. The CDR3 regions of human TCRbeta chains were analyzed by immunosequencing. As for how the authors treated the data: TCRs in the repertoires were compared against a reference library of SARS-CoV-2-specific TCRs that had been generated with the MIRA antigen-specificity platform. Breadth was defined as the fraction of unique TCRs that were SARS-CoV-2-associated. Depth was defined as the fraction of total T cells that were SARS-CoV-2-associated. Each spike-specific TCR was assigned to its reactive spike region and to a CD4 or CD8 class using the MIRA data. Log10-transformed breadth and depth values were compared by one-way ANOVA with Sidak's multiple comparisons tests. TCRdb holds this immuneACCESS table with in-frame rearrangements only. Some clones are missing; in checked studies, unresolved V genes explain under half, and the rest has no known cause. V and J calls and clone size are given by that table; D and trimming were obtained from the DNA. The sample records approximately 73,000 clones, over 80% of which are singletons. The ten largest clones capture about 3.1% of the sample.

The source of this sequence is an adult in good health. This sequence uses TRBV25-1 and TRBJ1-2, with no confident D gene call. This material consisted of peripheral blood, taken on day 0 of AZD1222 vaccination. The CDR3 protein sequence reads: CASSEYGGYTF. The nucleotide sequence is given as TGTGCCAGCAGTGAATATGGGGGCTACACCTTC.